This T cell receptor beta chain was identified in a study of cytomegalovirus exposure and HLA in healthy donors. Overall study: When fewer than 500 donors were genotyped, about 86% of them were found to fall in the Caucasian-associated ancestry cluster. Whole-study findings and limits: In an earlier analysis, about 87% or about 30%: the productive usage of most TCR beta V segments. With later analysis, a missense DCLRE1C variant became linked to TCR beta V- and J-gene trimming.

Turning to this clone: Its antigen is currently unknown.

Researchers ran the PCR with 60 Vbeta and 13 Jbeta primers. Profiling relied on immunoSEQ multiplex PCR, and the TCRdb table lists in-frame clones only, not all of them. The sample contains 150,000 to 200,000 clones, 65% to 85% of which appear only once. The clonotype originates from a woman between 18 and 30 years old in good health and CMV-seronegative. Sequencing input: PBMCs.

CDR3 amino acids: CASSQLPPYGYTF. Written as DNA, the CDR3 is TGTGCCAGCAGTCAACTACCCCCCTATGGCTACACCTTC. This chain uses TRBV27 with TRBJ1-2; D remains unclear. The CDR3 loop spans 13 amino acids. V shed 5 bases and J shed 4 bases, with 11 bases lying between them. The germline CDR1 and CDR2 sequences are MNHEY and SMNVEV (reference sequence).